This TCR beta chain was profiled in a study of T cell responses to AZD1222 COVID-19 vaccine (dated by TCRdb to about 2021). In the study overall: TCR sequencing was performed for 233 trial participants, of whom about 200 were given two doses of AZD1222 and around 25 were given two doses of MenACWY control vaccine. Trial participants were enrolled by age into subgroups of 18-55, 56-69 and 70-plus years, and around 140, 26 and 57 TCR-sequenced participants, respectively, were included in these subgroups.

This clone was detected only a few times. Its antigen is unknown. The input lacks base qualities; no much larger clone sits a single base away. What the work shows at the level of the full study, not this receptor alone: Epitopes outside the regions mutated in the B.1.351 and B.1.1.7 variants were reportedly recognized by nearly half of the unique spike-specific TCRs. Only six or seven AZD1222 recipients were SARS-CoV-2 seropositive at baseline, limiting conclusions about previously exposed vaccinees. Because no samples from the day 14 peak response were available, repertoires could be characterized only after the peak T cell response. The 56-69-year group was small, and its depth increase did not reach significance, likely because of low power. Most participants were white British and females outnumbered males, and the authors suggested that clonal diversity may have been underestimated. After two AZD1222 doses, spike-specific TCR breadth and depth were significantly higher than at day 0 and than in MenACWY recipients. The vaccine-associated CD4 TCRs covered the entire spike protein, and the dominant responses fell in regions 160-218 and 743-854.

This specimen's time point label, interpreted: about 28 days (+/-7) after the second vaccine dose. Because spike-specific TCR depth and breadth did not differ between the two schedules, AZD1222 recipients who got a second dose at roughly 4 weeks were pooled with those who got a second dose at roughly 12 weeks. Vaccinee samples were obtained from the UK trials COV001 and COV002, which included a single-blind randomized controlled phase 2/3 trial of AZD1222 (ChAdOx1 nCoV-19) in healthy adults. Trial participant PBMC samples were collected at day 0 and day 28 after the second dose for TCRbeta chain sequencing. The CDR3 regions of human TCRbeta chains were analyzed by immunosequencing. The study's processing was this. TCRs in the repertoires were compared against a reference library of SARS-CoV-2-specific TCRs that had been generated with the MIRA antigen-specificity platform. Breadth meant the fraction of unique TCRs that were SARS-CoV-2-associated, whereas depth meant the fraction of total T cells that were SARS-CoV-2-associated. Using the MIRA data, each spike-specific TCR was mapped to the spike region that the TCR reacts to and placed in a CD4 or CD8 class. Log10-transformed breadth and depth values were compared by one-way ANOVA with Sidak's multiple comparisons tests. Here the immuneACCESS table is served through TCRdb, limited to in-frame sequences with V and J called. Missing clones are a known gap in these copies; in checked studies unresolved V genes cover under half, and the rest lacks a known reason. From that table come the V and J calls and clone size; the DNA was used to work out D and trimming. Across this sample there are some 110,000 clones, with 85% to 90% seen only once. The ten largest clones capture more than 40% of the sample.

V and J lose 3 bases and 0 bases, and a span of 15 bases separates them. Reading from cysteine to phenylalanine, the CDR3 counts 17 amino acids. Only CDR3 DNA is held: 51 bases, read in frame from base 1. Taken from the germline V gene (reference sequence), the CDR1 and CDR2 loops are LNHDA and SQIVND. The input for sequencing was peripheral blood, taken 28 days after the second AZD1222 dose. Here the chain combines TRBV19 and TRBJ1-5, with TRBD1 as a weak D call on 5 bases. This receptor was taken from an adult who received the AZD1222 COVID-19 vaccine. The CDR3 in this case is CASSIVPTAYSNQPQHF. The nucleotides read TGTGCCAGTAGTATTGTACCGACAGCCTATAGCAATCAGCCCCAGCATTTT. With all but the CDR3 taken from the reference TRBV19 and TRBJ1-5 genes, the full variable domain is: DGGITQSPKYLFRKEGQNVTLSCEQNLNHDAMYWYRQDPGQGLRLIYYSQIVNDFQKGDIAEGYSVSREKKESFPLTVTSAQKNPTAFYLCASSIVPTAYSNQPQHFGDGTRLSIL.